The rows below give T cell receptor beta chains drawn from one sample of a study of cytomegalovirus exposure and HLA in healthy donors. Here immunoSEQ multiplex PCR was the method, and the copy in TCRdb shows in-frame clones only, minus some. The sample consists of around 30,000 clones, roughly 44% of them appearing once. The sequencing sample was made of PBMCs. These receptors all stem from a woman aged 45-65 years in good health and CMV-seronegative. Each CDR3 is given with its conserved first and last residue. The order of the fields is J gene, V gene, D gene, CDR3 protein. The D gene is left open where the match is weak.

TRBJ2-5,TRBV5-1,TRBD1,CASSWGDREETQYF
TRBJ1-1,TRBV18,TRBD1,CASSSDIGQGGNTEAFF
TRBJ2-3,TRBV6-5,TRBD2,CASRGSSGTDTQYF
TRBJ2-3,TRBV5-1,TRBD2,CASSFLAGSTDTQYF
TRBJ2-1,TRBV6-1,.,CAPPGNNSYNEQFF
TRBJ1-5,TRBV2,.,CASSGGEGNQPQHF
TRBJ2-7,TRBV19,.,CASSISGPKSYEQYF
TRBJ1-2,TRBV28,.,CASSLNSYGYTF
TRBJ1-4,TRBV7-8,.,CASRIDRTNEKLFF
TRBJ2-7,TRBV5-4,TRBD2,CASSPSGTRAYEQYF
TRBJ2-5,TRBV2,TRBD1,CASRRQGPIMETQYF
TRBJ1-2,TRBV30,.,CAWRAQVDGYTF
TRBJ1-1,TRBV6-5,.,CASSYAGFDTEAFF
TRBJ2-4,TRBV19,.,CASSTTGAKNIQYF
TRBJ1-1,TRBV6-5,.,CASSYSARMGAEAFF
TRBJ2-3,TRBV7-3,TRBD2,CASSLTGGSGPAPERVDTQYF
TRBJ2-2,TRBV6-1,.,CASSELRVAGELFF
TRBJ1-4,TRBV11-2,.,CASSLVQGIEKLFF
TRBJ2-5,TRBV7-2,TRBD2,CASSLGLAGMETQYF
TRBJ2-1,TRBV7-3,TRBD2,CASSNGLAFNEQFF
TRBJ2-1,TRBV5-1,TRBD2,CASSLGSGPSSYNEQFF
TRBJ1-6,TRBV2,.,CASSRQDVDNSPLHF
TRBJ2-3,TRBV6-1,.,CASSDSGGSDTQYF
TRBJ2-3,TRBV13,TRBD1,CASSQGTGETDTQYF
TRBJ2-1,TRBV7-9,.,CASSLGLDEQFF
TRBJ1-1,TRBV19,.,CASRTQGPAEAFF
TRBJ1-1,TRBV10-3,TRBD1,CAISESQGGDTEAFF
TRBJ2-7,TRBV6-1,.,CASKYTSSYEQYF
TRBJ1-2,TRBV6-1,.,CASSVPWGEYGYTF
TRBJ2-3,TRBV7-2,.,CASSRQGQGGTDTQYF
TRBJ2-2,TRBV5-5,TRBD1,CASDNRAGGATGELFF
TRBJ1-6,TRBV21-1,.,CASSKEGQGTPLHF
TRBJ2-5,TRBV29-1,TRBD2,CSALGLAAETQYF
TRBJ2-3,TRBV30,TRBD2,CAWTVAGGDTQYF
TRBJ2-5,TRBV5-1,.,CASSLGVAGRQETQYF
TRBJ2-3,TRBV10-3,TRBD2,CATSSSGSTDTQYF
TRBJ2-4,TRBV4-1,TRBD2,CASSPGLAGGFAKNIQYF
TRBJ1-2,TRBV5-1,.,CASSLPDSLNYGYTF
TRBJ1-1,TRBV29-1,.,CSVDPDRNTEAFF
TRBJ2-7,TRBV29-1,TRBD2,CSASGSGGNEQYF
TRBJ2-3,TRBV19,TRBD2,CASSDGGAASTDTQYF
TRBJ2-3,TRBV9,TRBD1,CASSVAGGDTQYF